This T cell receptor beta chain came from a study of shared clonotypes between healthy human individuals (dated by TCRdb to 2018 to 2021). Regarding the research as a whole: The cohort included a few men and a couple of women between 18 and 49 years of age. Between about 0.85 and 10 billion PBMCs per donor were obtained by leukapheresis. Different laboratories and diverse techniques were used to prepare libraries and sequence TCR repertoires, to increase sequencing depth and limit assay-specific biases. The study deeply sequenced blood TCR repertoires of five healthy adults to estimate repertoire size and the extent of clonotype sharing between individuals. Per donor, three plates each were used for CD4 naive and CD4 memory, two for CD8 naive, and one for CD8 memory. What the authors observed across the whole study: Pairwise subsampling indicated that sequencing depth was expected to affect the degree of clonotype sharing among donors. When four donors were compared, the shared fraction of clonotypes was about 5.4% for naive CD4, approximately 3.5% for naive CD8, more than 2% for memory CD4, and around 0.4% for memory CD8. Estimated clonotype richness was generally larger for naive than for memory subsets. Incomplete sequencing was indicated by rarefaction of sorted-subset datasets, despite the large sequencing depth. Sampling was restricted to blood, and TCR repertoires in tissues likely differ from the TCR repertoires found in blood. Compared with non-shared clonotypes, clonotypes shared by all four sorted-subset donors had higher generation probabilities. The genetic and exposure-history diversity represented was limited by the small number of donors.

The germline V gene (reference sequence) yields SGHNT for CDR1 and YYREEE for CDR2. V sheds 6 bases and J sheds 4 bases, leaving 14 bases between their ends. There are 13 amino acids in the CDR3, from cysteine to phenylalanine inclusive. The read is trimmed to its CDR3 DNA, 39 bases read in frame from base 1. Points on this clone: Its antigen target is currently unknown. Base qualities are not at hand, and no much larger clone is one base apart.

TCR CDR3 regions were amplified from genomic DNA by multiplex PCR using the deep immunoSEQ assay. Genomic DNA extracted from each cell subset was distributed evenly over all wells of several immunoSEQ 96-well plates, and each plate served as one replicate. For sorted subsets, roughly 200 ng of genomic DNA, equivalent to tens of thousands of T cell genomes, went into each replicate PCR. Purified libraries were measured with a Qubit 3.0 fluorometer, size-checked on a Bioanalyzer 2100, and measured again with the KAPA Library Quantification kit. Every immunoSEQ 96-well plate was sequenced on a separate single-read 150-cycle Illumina NextSeq 550 flow cell. As for how the authors treated the data: Because only junctional sequences without quality scores were contained in the immunoSEQ output, filtering matching that applied to full-length reads could not be performed. To assign V/J genes and CDR3, sequences were annotated against IMGT germline references using PyIR, a Python wrapper for IgBLAST v1.9. Reads were filtered out if the reads had weak V/J assignments (E-value above 1e-6), no CDR3, stop codons, out-of-frame junctions, or ambiguous translated residues. A V3J clonotype was defined by an identical inferred V gene, J gene, and CDR3 amino acid sequence. Percentage overlap between repertoires was computed as shared unique clonotypes divided by the size of the smaller repertoire. Repertoire richness was assessed with RTK rarefaction, the Chao1 estimator, and Recon v2.1 estimates of unobserved clonotypes. Generation probabilities were computed with OLGA for all TCRbeta clonotypes obtained by the gDNA method from a few donors. TCRdb obtained this table from immuneACCESS and retained in-frame rearrangements with V and J assigned. These tables miss some clones; where compared with another copy, unresolved V genes account for less than half of the shortfall, and the remainder is unexplained. V, J and clone size reflect that table, while D and trimming were determined from the DNA. For this sample there are around 1.9 million clones; 93% appear just once. The ten largest clones take up about 1.8% of the sample.

CD8 naive samples consisted of CD45RO-negative cells that were positively selected for CCR7, yielding a CD45RA+CCR7+ population without TemRA cells. The donors were healthy, HIV-negative adults with no recently reported acute infections or vaccinations. Only Caucasian adults living in Nashville, Tennessee, USA were represented among the donors. Blood was obtained by leukapheresis, after which PBMCs were separated by Ficoll-Histopaque density gradient centrifugation and cryopreserved in liquid nitrogen vapor phase. Analytical flow cytometry was used to check the purity and quantity of each magnetically sorted T cell population. Genomic DNA was isolated from every sorted fraction and measured by UV absorbance on a Nanodrop 2000c.

Recombination joined TRBV5-4 with TRBJ2-7, with the D segment possibly TRBD1 or TRBD2, each aligning over 6 bases. This sequence was found in a man between 18 and 35 years old in good health. Some clones in this sample may be carry-over from other donors' samples. Specimen: naive CD8+ T cells from PBMCs. The cell subset or site label, read with the paper, signifies: CD45RA+CCR7+. The DNA sequence is given as TGTGCCAGCACCCCCGGAGGGGGTTACGAGCAGTACTTC. This is translated as CASTPGGGYEQYF.